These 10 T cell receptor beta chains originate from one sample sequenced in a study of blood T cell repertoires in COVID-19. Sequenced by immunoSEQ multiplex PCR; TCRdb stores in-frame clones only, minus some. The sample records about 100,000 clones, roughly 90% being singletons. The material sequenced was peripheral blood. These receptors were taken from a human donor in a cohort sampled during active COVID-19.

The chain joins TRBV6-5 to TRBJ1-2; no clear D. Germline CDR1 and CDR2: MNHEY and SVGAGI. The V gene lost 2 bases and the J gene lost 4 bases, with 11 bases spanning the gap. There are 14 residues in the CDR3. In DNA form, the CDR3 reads TGTGCCAGCAGTTACGACGGAGGCTTCTATGGCTACACCTTC. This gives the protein CASSYDGGFYGYTF.

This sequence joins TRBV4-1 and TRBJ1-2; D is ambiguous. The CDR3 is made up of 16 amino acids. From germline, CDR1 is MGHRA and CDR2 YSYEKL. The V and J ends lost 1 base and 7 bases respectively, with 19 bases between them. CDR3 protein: CASSQGRAGPSGGYTF. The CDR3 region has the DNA TGCGCCAGCAGCCAAGGGCGGGCAGGACCCTCGGGTGGCTACACCTTC.

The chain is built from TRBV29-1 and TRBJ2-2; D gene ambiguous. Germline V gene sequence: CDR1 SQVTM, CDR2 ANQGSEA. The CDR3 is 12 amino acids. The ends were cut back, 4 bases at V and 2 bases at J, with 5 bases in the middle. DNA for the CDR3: TGCAGCGTTGTAACTAACACCGGGGAGCTGTTTTTT. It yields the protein CSVVTNTGELFF.

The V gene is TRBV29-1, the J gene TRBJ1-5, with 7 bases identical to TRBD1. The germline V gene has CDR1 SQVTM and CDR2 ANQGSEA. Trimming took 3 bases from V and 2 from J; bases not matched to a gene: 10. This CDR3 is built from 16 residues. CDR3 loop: CSVDPHRGNGNQPQHF. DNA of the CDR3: TGCAGCGTTGACCCTCACAGGGGAAATGGCAATCAGCCCCAGCATTTT.

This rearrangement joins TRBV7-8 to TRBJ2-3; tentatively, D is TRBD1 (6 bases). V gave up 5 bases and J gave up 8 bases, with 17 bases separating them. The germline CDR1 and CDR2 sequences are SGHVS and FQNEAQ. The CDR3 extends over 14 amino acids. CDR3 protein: CASSRGTDLLTQYF. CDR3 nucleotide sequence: TGTGCCAGCAGCAGGGGGACCGATTTGCTTACGCAGTATTTT.

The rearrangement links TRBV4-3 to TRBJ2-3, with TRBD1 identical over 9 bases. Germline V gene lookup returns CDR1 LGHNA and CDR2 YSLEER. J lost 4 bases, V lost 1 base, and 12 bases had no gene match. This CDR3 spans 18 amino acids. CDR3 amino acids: CASSQAGMRDRAPDTQYF. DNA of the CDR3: TGCGCCAGCAGCCAAGCGGGTATGCGGGACAGGGCCCCAGATACGCAGTATTTT.

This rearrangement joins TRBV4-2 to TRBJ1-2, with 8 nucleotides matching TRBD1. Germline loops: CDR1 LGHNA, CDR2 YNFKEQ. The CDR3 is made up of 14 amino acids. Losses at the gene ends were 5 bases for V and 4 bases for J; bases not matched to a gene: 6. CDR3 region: CASSTQGVGYGYTF. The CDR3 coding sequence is TGTGCCAGCAGCACACAGGGGGTCGGCTATGGCTACACCTTC.

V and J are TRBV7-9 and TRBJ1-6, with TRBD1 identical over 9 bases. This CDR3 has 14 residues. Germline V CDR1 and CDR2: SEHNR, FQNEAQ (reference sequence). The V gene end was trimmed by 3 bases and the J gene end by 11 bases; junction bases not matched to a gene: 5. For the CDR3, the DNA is TGTGCCAGCAGCTTGGGACAGGGAAATGCACCCCTCCACTTT. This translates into CASSLGQGNAPLHF. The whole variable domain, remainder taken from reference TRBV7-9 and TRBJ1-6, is DTGVSQNPRHKITKRGQNVTFRCDPISEHNRLYWYRQTLGQGPEFLTYFQNEAQLEKSRLLSDRFSAERPKGSFSTLEIQRTEQGDSAMYLCASSLGQGNAPLHFGNGTRLTVT.

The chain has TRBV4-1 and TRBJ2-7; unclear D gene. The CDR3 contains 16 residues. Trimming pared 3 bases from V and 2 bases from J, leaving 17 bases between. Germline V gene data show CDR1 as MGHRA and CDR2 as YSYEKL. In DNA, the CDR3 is TGCGCCAGCAGCCATGCGAACCCGAGGTGGGCCTACGAGCAGTACTTC. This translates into CASSHANPRWAYEQYF.

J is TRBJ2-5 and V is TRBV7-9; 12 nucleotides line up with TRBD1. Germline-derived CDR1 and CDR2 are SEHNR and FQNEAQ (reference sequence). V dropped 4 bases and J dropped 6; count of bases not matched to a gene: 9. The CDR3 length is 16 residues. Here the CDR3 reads CASSSPGQGAGKTQYF. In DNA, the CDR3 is TGTGCCAGCAGCTCTCCGGGACAGGGGGCTGGGAAGACCCAGTACTTC.